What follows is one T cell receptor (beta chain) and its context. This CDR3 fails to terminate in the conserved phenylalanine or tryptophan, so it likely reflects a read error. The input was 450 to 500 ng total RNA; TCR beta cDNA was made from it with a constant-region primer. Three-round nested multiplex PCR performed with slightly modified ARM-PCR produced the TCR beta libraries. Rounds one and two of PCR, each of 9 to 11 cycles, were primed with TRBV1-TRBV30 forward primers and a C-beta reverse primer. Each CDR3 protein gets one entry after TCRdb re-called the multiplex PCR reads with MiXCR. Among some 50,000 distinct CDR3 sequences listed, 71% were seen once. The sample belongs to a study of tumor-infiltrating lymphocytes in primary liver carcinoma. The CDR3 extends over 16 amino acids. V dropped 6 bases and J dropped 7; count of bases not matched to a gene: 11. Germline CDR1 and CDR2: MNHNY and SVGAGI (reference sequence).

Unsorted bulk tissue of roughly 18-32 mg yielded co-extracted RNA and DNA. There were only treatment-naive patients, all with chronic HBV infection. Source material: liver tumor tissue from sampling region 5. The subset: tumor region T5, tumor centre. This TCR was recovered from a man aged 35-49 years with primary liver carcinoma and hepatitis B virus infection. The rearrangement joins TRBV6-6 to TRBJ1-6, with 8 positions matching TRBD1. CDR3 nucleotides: TGTGCCAGCAGACCACCTGACAGGGGAGGAAATTCACCCCTCCACATT. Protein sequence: CASRPPDRGGNSPLHI.